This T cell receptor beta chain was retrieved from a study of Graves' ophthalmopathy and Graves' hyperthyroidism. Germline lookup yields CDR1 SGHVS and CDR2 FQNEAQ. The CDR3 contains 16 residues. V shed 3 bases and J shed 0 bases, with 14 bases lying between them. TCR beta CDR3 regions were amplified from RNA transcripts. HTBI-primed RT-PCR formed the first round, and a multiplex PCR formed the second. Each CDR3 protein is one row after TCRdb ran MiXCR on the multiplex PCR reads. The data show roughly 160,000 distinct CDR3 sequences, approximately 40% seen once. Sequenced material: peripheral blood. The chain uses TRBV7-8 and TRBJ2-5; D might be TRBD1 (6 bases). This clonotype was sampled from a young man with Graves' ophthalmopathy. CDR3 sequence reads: CASSFSTGPDQETQYF. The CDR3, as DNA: TGTGCCAGCAGCTTCTCCACAGGGCCCGACCAAGAGACCCAGTACTTC.